Listed below are T cell receptor beta chains from one sample, sequenced in a study of shared clonotypes between healthy human individuals. The table came from immunoSEQ multiplex PCR; TCRdb's copy has only in-frame clones and leaves some out. The table records just over 2,000,000 clones, 85% to 95% of them present only once. Specimen: naive CD4+ T cells sorted from blood. These TCRs come from a young man in good health. CDR3s include the opening cysteine and the closing phenylalanine or tryptophan. D genes are given only for firm matches. Some rows have no size entry. The others give once, few or many, or a class for an expanded clone.

j_call clone_size v_call d_call cdr3_aa cdr3_nt
TRBJ2-3 - TRBV5-4 - CASSLGGQSTDTQYF TGTGCCAGCAGCTTGGGGGGGCAAAGCACAGATACGCAGTATTTT
TRBJ2-7 - TRBV20-1 - CSAGYSNEQYF TGCAGTGCCGGCTACTCCAACGAGCAGTACTTC
TRBJ1-4 - TRBV5-1 - CASSLARGGSEKLFF TGCGCCAGCAGCTTGGCCAGGGGAGGGTCAGAAAAACTGTTTTTT
TRBJ1-1 - TRBV19 - CASSPRWDVNTEAFF TGTGCCAGTAGTCCCCGTTGGGATGTGAACACTGAAGCTTTCTTT
TRBJ2-3 - TRBV5-1 - CASSERGGSTDTQYF TGCGCCAGCAGCGAGCGAGGGGGAAGCACAGATACGCAGTATTTT
TRBJ2-2 - TRBV9 - CASSVSSGGNGELFF TGTGCCAGCAGCGTGAGTTCTGGGGGCAACGGGGAGCTGTTTTTT
TRBJ2-2 - TRBV6-5 TRBD2 CASSRLAGAGELFF TGTGCCAGCAGTAGACTAGCGGGAGCGGGGGAGCTGTTTTTT
TRBJ2-1 - TRBV6-5 - CASSLRQLSYNEQFF TGTGCCAGCAGTTTACGCCAGCTCTCCTACAATGAGCAGTTCTTC
TRBJ2-2 - TRBV30 - CARRNTGELFF TGTGCCAGAAGAAACACCGGGGAGCTGTTTTTT
TRBJ1-2 - TRBV30 TRBD1 CAWSNAGTGPYGYTF TGTGCCTGGAGCAACGCCGGGACAGGTCCCTATGGCTACACCTTC
TRBJ2-1 - TRBV9 TRBD2 CASSVASGSGGTLGNEQFF TGTGCCAGCAGCGTAGCATCCGGGAGCGGGGGGACCTTAGGGAATGAGCAGTTCTTC
TRBJ1-2 - TRBV19 - CASTGGYGYTF TGTGCCAGTACCGGGGGCTATGGCTACACCTTC
TRBJ2-3 - TRBV6-5 TRBD2 CASSHGGAADTQYF TGTGCCAGCAGCCACGGGGGGGCCGCAGATACGCAGTATTTT
TRBJ1-3 - TRBV7-3 - CASSPHPFSGEGNTIYF TGTGCCAGCAGCCCCCACCCTTTTTCCGGGGAGGGAAACACCATATATTTT
TRBJ1-4 once TRBV6-1 - CASSAETGTGNEKLFF TGTGCCAGCAGTGCTGAGACCGGGACGGGGAATGAAAAACTGTTTTTT
TRBJ1-6 - TRBV6-5 - CASSYSSVSGRSPLHF TGTGCCAGCAGTTACTCGAGTGTTTCTGGGAGGTCACCCCTCCACTTT
TRBJ2-7 - TRBV5-1 TRBD1 CASSLAETGALYEQYF TGCGCCAGCAGCTTGGCCGAGACAGGGGCCCTCTACGAGCAGTACTTC
TRBJ1-3 - TRBV7-2 - CASSLAGYSGNTIYF TGTGCCAGCAGCTTAGCGGGATACTCTGGAAACACCATATATTTT
TRBJ1-2 - TRBV4-2 - CASSQEGGYTF TGTGCCAGCAGCCAAGAAGGAGGCTACACCTTC
TRBJ2-5 - TRBV4-1 - CASSQVPVETQYF TGCGCCAGCAGCCAAGTCCCAGTGGAGACCCAGTACTTC
TRBJ2-3 - TRBV7-4 TRBD2 CASPEAELAGETDTQYF TGTGCCAGCCCAGAAGCGGAACTAGCGGGGGAAACAGATACGCAGTATTTT
TRBJ1-6 - TRBV27 TRBD1 CASSFGTGYSPLHF TGTGCCAGCAGTTTTGGGACAGGGTATTCACCCCTCCACTTT
TRBJ2-5 - TRBV18 - CASSRALKQGWETQYF TGTGCCAGCTCACGGGCCCTTAAGCAGGGATGGGAGACCCAGTACTTC
TRBJ1-3 - TRBV5-1 - CASSPGGDTIYF TGCGCCAGCAGCCCGGGGGGAGACACCATATATTTT
TRBJ2-7 few TRBV7-8 - CASSFLGVGEQYF TGTGCCAGCAGCTTTTTGGGGGTAGGGGAGCAGTACTTC
TRBJ1-1 - TRBV7-3 - CASSSGPNTEAFF TGTGCCAGCAGCTCTGGACCGAACACTGAAGCTTTCTTT
TRBJ1-4 - TRBV5-8 - CASSIGQGSTNEKLFF TGTGCCAGCAGCATCGGCCAGGGATCAACTAATGAAAAACTGTTTTTT
TRBJ2-2 - TRBV5-1 - CASSLASVNTGELFF TGCGCCAGCAGCTTGGCGTCGGTAAACACCGGGGAGCTGTTTTTT
TRBJ2-1 once TRBV19 - CASSQQGREQFF TGTGCCAGTAGTCAACAGGGTCGAGAGCAGTTCTTC
TRBJ2-3 - TRBV28 - CASTRGGNTDTQYF TGTGCCAGCACCCGTGGGGGGAACACAGATACGCAGTATTTT
TRBJ2-1 few TRBV19 TRBD2 CASRREGSYNEQFF TGTGCCAGTCGACGGGAGGGATCCTACAATGAGCAGTTCTTC
TRBJ2-4 - TRBV15 - CATSRDPGLEIQYF TGTGCCACCAGCAGAGACCCAGGGCTGGAAATTCAGTACTTC
TRBJ2-7 once TRBV29-1 TRBD2 CSVESRTSGSYEQYF TGCAGCGTTGAAAGTAGGACTAGCGGCTCCTACGAGCAGTACTTC
TRBJ1-2 - TRBV30 - CAWSVAGAYGYTF TGTGCCTGGAGTGTAGCGGGGGCGTATGGCTACACCTTC
TRBJ2-7 - TRBV7-2 - CASSPTGSQAYEQYF TGTGCCAGCAGCCCAACGGGCTCCCAAGCCTACGAGCAGTACTTC
TRBJ1-4 - TRBV5-8 - CASSLHRGMSSEKLFF TGTGCCAGCAGCCTCCATCGGGGAATGAGCAGTGAAAAACTGTTTTTT
TRBJ2-2 - TRBV27 - CASSLEGPNTGELFF TGTGCCAGCAGTTTAGAGGGGCCGAACACCGGGGAGCTGTTTTTT
TRBJ2-1 - TRBV2 - CASSELTARSTNEQFF TGTGCCAGCAGTGAATTAACCGCCCGAAGTACCAATGAGCAGTTCTTC
TRBJ2-7 - TRBV4-1 - CASSQASEQYF TGCGCCAGCAGCCAAGCATCAGAGCAGTACTTC
TRBJ2-2 - TRBV7-2 - CASSKGGSSAELFF TGTGCCAGCAGCAAGGGGGGGAGCTCGGCGGAGCTGTTTTTT
TRBJ2-3 - TRBV19 - CASSPLLARSTDTQYF TGTGCCAGTAGCCCCCTCCTAGCGAGAAGCACAGATACGCAGTATTTT
TRBJ1-4 once TRBV7-9 TRBD1 CASSRQGVEELFF TGTGCCAGCAGCCGTCAGGGGGTTGAGGAACTGTTTTTT
TRBJ1-3 - TRBV7-9 - CASSLISSGNTIYF TGTGCCAGCAGTCTGATTAGCTCTGGAAACACCATATATTTT
TRBJ2-5 - TRBV29-1 - CSVGRVGEETQYF TGCAGCGTTGGAAGGGTTGGGGAAGAGACCCAGTACTTC
TRBJ1-1 once TRBV7-2 - CASSLGATMNTEAFF TGTGCCAGCAGCTTAGGTGCCACCATGAACACTGAAGCTTTCTTT
TRBJ2-7 once TRBV7-9 - CASSLAGRGKTYEQYF TGTGCCAGCAGCTTAGCGGGAAGGGGAAAAACGTACGAGCAGTACTTC